A single sample is the source of the 32 T cell receptor beta chains below, sequenced in a study of shared clonotypes between healthy human individuals. Sequencing used immunoSEQ multiplex PCR; TCRdb keeps in-frame clones, though not all of them. The sample records some 1,900,000 clones, approximately 94% being singletons. Naive CD8 cells, CD45RO-negative and positively selected for CCR7, excluded terminally differentiated effector memory CD45RA+ cells. Input material: naive CD8+ T cells sorted from blood. These receptors were taken from a man aged 18 to 29 in good health.

This clone was seen just once. The gene calls are TRBV5-3 and TRBJ2-3, with 9 nucleotides matching TRBD2. TRBV5-3 is an ORF, and what it does is uncertain. Unmatched junction bases numbered 11, after V lost 9 bases and J lost 0 bases. This CDR3 region has 16 residues. The CDR3: CATVAGALVSTDTQYF. CDR3 DNA sequence: TGTGCCACAGTAGCGGGGGCCCTCGTTAGCACAGATACGCAGTATTTT.

The chain couples TRBV9 to TRBJ2-1; D perhaps matches TRBD2 (6 bases). V was clipped by 4 bases and J by 6 bases, with 23 bases between them. Germline lookup yields CDR1 SGDLS and CDR2 YYNGEE. The CDR3 is 17 residues long. The CDR3 loop is CASSTPILAGRANEQFF. CDR3 bases: TGTGCCAGCAGCACCCCCATTCTGGCGGGAAGAGCCAATGAGCAGTTCTTC.

The J gene is TRBJ2-5, the V gene TRBV6-5; D possibly corresponds to TRBD1 (6 bases). Between the trimmed V and J ends, which lost 0 bases and 10 bases, there was a span of 21 bases. This CDR3 has 16 residues. Germline-derived CDR1 and CDR2 are MNHEY and SVGAGI. The CDR3 DNA is TGTGCCAGCAGTTACTCTACAGGGATACCAAGAGAAGACCAGTACTTC. Translated, it gives CASSYSTGIPREDQYF.

This chain connects TRBV5-1 to TRBJ1-5; 11 bases line up with TRBD1. Germline V gives CDR1 SGHRS, CDR2 YFSETQ. The trim removed 4 bases at V and 6 bases at J, leaving 6 bases unmatched. The CDR3 covers 15 residues. The CDR3 sequence: CASSEGTGGSQPQHF. The CDR3 nucleotides are TGCGCCAGCAGCGAAGGGACAGGGGGTAGTCAGCCCCAGCATTTT.

The chain carries TRBV11-2 and TRBJ1-2, with D uncertain. V lost 0 bases to trimming and J lost 0 bases, with 11 bases between them. The CDR3 contains 16 residues. Germline CDR1 and CDR2: SGHAT and FQNNGV. CDR3 bases: TGTGCCAGCAGCTTAGATCGGCGACTCCCTAACTATGGCTACACCTTC. Translated, it gives CASSLDRRLPNYGYTF.

The rearrangement uses TRBV2 and TRBJ2-7; D might be TRBD2 (6 bases). The CDR3 covers 12 residues. Trimming took off 4 bases at V and 7 bases at J, with 11 bases between the two ends. Germline V CDR1 and CDR2: SNHLY, FYNNEI. In nucleotides, the CDR3 is TGTGCCAGCAGTGGGGACTTGTTGGAGCAGTACTTC. This sequence encodes CASSGDLLEQYF.

This clone was recorded once. The V and J genes are TRBV29-1 and TRBJ1-3; D is possibly TRBD1 (5 bases). The CDR3 totals 16 residues. V was pared by 6 bases and J by 0 bases, with 18 bases between. Per germline, CDR1 SQVTM and CDR2 ANQGSEA. The DNA of the CDR3 is TGCAGCGTCTGGGCCCCGACAGCATACTCTGGAAACACCATATATTTT. This gives the protein CSVWAPTAYSGNTIYF. The complete variable domain, with remaining parts taken from reference TRBV29-1 and TRBJ1-3, reads SAVISQKPSRDICQRGTSLTIQCQVDSQVTMMFWYRQQPGQSLTLIATANQGSEATYESGFVIDKFPISRPNLTFSTLTVSNMSPEDSSIYLCSVWAPTAYSGNTIYFGEGSWLTVV.

The chain combines TRBV5-1 with TRBJ2-7; possibly TRBD2 for D (5 bases). The CDR3 contains 13 residues. V lost 4 bases to trimming and J lost 4 bases, with 12 bases between them. From germline, CDR1 is SGHRS and CDR2 YFSETQ. The DNA for the CDR3 is TGCGCCAGCAGCCAGGAGGTAGGGTACGAGCAGTACTTC. Protein: CASSQEVGYEQYF.

The V and J genes are TRBV27 and TRBJ2-5, with D tentatively TRBD1 or TRBD2 (6 bases each). Between the trimmed V and J ends, which lost 7 bases and 7 bases, there was a span of 19 bases. The CDR3 covers 14 residues. CDR1 is MNHEY, CDR2 SMNVEV, per germline (reference sequence). The CDR3 region is CASTVVGGGGTQYF. The CDR3 region has the DNA TGTGCCAGCACCGTAGTGGGGGGCGGCGGGACCCAGTACTTC.

The table lists this clone with a count of one. Other nucleotide sequences in the sample specify the same CDR3. This chain joins TRBV27 and TRBJ2-5, with 7 positions matching TRBD2. This CDR3 contains 11 residues. With 6 bases clipped from V and 5 bases from J, the junction kept 0 bases outside the gene matches. The germline CDR1 and CDR2 sequences are MNHEY and SMNVEV (reference sequence). The CDR3: CASRRGETQYF. The CDR3 DNA reads as TGTGCCAGCAGGCGGGGGGAGACCCAGTACTTC.

Here the CDR3 reads CASRLPGGEKLFF. The CDR3 DNA follows: TGTGCCAGTAGACTCCCGGGAGGTGAAAAACTGTTTTTT. The V and J genes are TRBV19 and TRBJ1-4; D remains ambiguous. This CDR3 spans 13 amino acids. The germline V gene has CDR1 LNHDA and CDR2 SQIVND (reference sequence). Trimming removed 6 bases at V and 7 bases at J, with 12 bases between.

The V and J genes are TRBV4-3 and TRBJ1-3; 7 nucleotides line up with TRBD1. The trim removed 1 base at V and 6 bases at J, leaving 6 bases unmatched. This CDR3 is built from 15 residues. The germline gives CDR1 LGHNA, CDR2 YSLEER. This chain's CDR3 is CASSQVPGQLNTIYF. In DNA form, the CDR3 reads TGCGCCAGCAGCCAAGTACCGGGACAGCTAAACACCATATATTTT.

This chain connects TRBV6-1 to TRBJ2-7; possible D gene TRBD1, 6 bases. The germline CDR1 and CDR2 sequences are MNHNS and SASEGT. Trimming took off 6 bases at V and 5 bases at J, with 11 bases between the two ends. CDR3 length equals 12 residues. This chain's CDR3 is CASRRTVHEQYF. CDR3 nucleotide sequence: TGTGCCAGCAGGCGGACAGTCCACGAGCAGTACTTC.

The chain recombines TRBV6-1 with TRBJ2-7, with D possibly matching TRBD2 (5 bases). Germline-derived CDR1 and CDR2 are MNHNS and SASEGT. V shed 8 bases and J shed 3 bases, with 14 bases lying between them. The CDR3 loop spans 13 amino acids. CDR3 in amino acids: CASAYSGNYEQYF. In DNA, the CDR3 is TGTGCCAGCGCCTACTCGGGGAACTACGAGCAGTACTTC.

The V gene is TRBV7-2, the J gene TRBJ2-7; D unclear. The germline gives CDR1 SGHTA, CDR2 FQGNSA. V was pared by 3 bases and J by 0 bases, with 9 bases between. The CDR3 is 14 residues long. CDR3 protein: CASSFLLSSYEQYF. Here the CDR3 DNA reads TGTGCCAGCAGCTTTCTACTGTCCTCCTACGAGCAGTACTTC. The variable domain in full, with the rest retrieved from reference TRBV7-2 and TRBJ2-7, is GAGVSQSPSNKVTEKGKDVELRCDPISGHTALYWYRQSLGQGLEFLIYFQGNSAPDKSGLPSDRFSAERTGGSVSTLTIQRTQQEDSAVYLCASSFLLSSYEQYFGPGTRLTVT.

V is TRBV6-1 and J is TRBJ1-5; D uncertain. Germline assignment: CDR1 MNHNS and CDR2 SASEGT. The CDR3 loop spans 17 amino acids. Trimming pared 1 base from V and 0 bases from J, leaving 13 bases between. The CDR3 DNA sequence: TGTGCCAGCAGTGAAGACGAGACATTTTATAGCAATCAGCCCCAGCATTTT. It is translated as CASSEDETFYSNQPQHF.

The V gene is TRBV27, the J gene TRBJ2-6; D uncertain. Between the trimmed V and J ends, which lost 3 bases and 0 bases, there was a span of 9 bases. This CDR3 contains 16 residues. Germline V gene data show CDR1 as MNHEY and CDR2 as SMNVEV (reference sequence). CDR3 loop: CASSFSSASGANVLTF. In DNA, the CDR3 is TGTGCCAGCAGTTTCAGTTCAGCCTCTGGGGCCAACGTCCTGACTTTC.

J is TRBJ2-3 and V is TRBV4-3; TRBD2 agrees at 10 bases. Germline lookup yields CDR1 LGHNA and CDR2 YSLEER. V was pared by 0 bases and J by 3 bases, with 6 bases of the junction left unmatched. This CDR3 has 17 amino acids. As DNA, the CDR3 is TGCGCCAGCAGCCAAGATCTGATGGGACTAGCGACAGATACGCAGTATTTT. It translates to CASSQDLMGLATDTQYF.

This sequence joins TRBV28 and TRBJ2-3; TRBD2 aligns across 8 bases. The germline CDR1 and CDR2 sequences are MDHEN and SYDVKM. J was trimmed by 2 bases and V by 7 bases; bases with no gene match: 5. This CDR3 spans 14 amino acids. CDR3 coding DNA: TGTGCCAGCATGGTTAGCGGGGACACAGATACGCAGTATTTT. Amino acid sequence: CASMVSGDTDTQYF.

This clone was seen only once. The V call is TRBV27, the J call TRBJ1-1; D ambiguous. The CDR3 spans 14 residues. V lost 5 bases, J lost 2 bases, and 12 bases lay in between. Germline CDR1 and CDR2: MNHEY and SMNVEV (reference sequence). CDR3 DNA: TGTGCCAGCAGTGTACAGAGGTTCAACACTGAAGCTTTCTTT. Translation gives CASSVQRFNTEAFF.

Concerning this clone itself: This sample also contains other DNA sequences that code for the same CDR3. The gene calls are TRBV9 and TRBJ2-7; 7 bases fit TRBD2. The CDR3 consists of 15 residues. V lost 0 bases and J lost 3; bases outside the gene matches: 6. CDR1 and CDR2 (germline): SGDLS, YYNGEE. In DNA, the CDR3 is TGTGCCAGCAGCGTAGTACCTAGCGGAATCTACGAGCAGTACTTC. Residues: CASSVVPSGIYEQYF.

This clone was recorded a few times. V is TRBV5-1 and J is TRBJ1-2; D gene uncertain. CDR1 and CDR2 (germline): SGHRS, YFSETQ. The germline V and J ends were trimmed by 1 base and 8 bases, with 18 bases remaining between them. The length of the CDR3 is 15 residues. In nucleotides, the CDR3 is TGCGCCAGCAGCTTGAAGGGAAGTATCCTGTACGGCTACACCTTC. Translating gives CASSLKGSILYGYTF.

V gene TRBV6-5 combines with J gene TRBJ1-5; D uncertain. Trimming took off 5 bases at V and 1 base at J, with 6 bases between the two ends. This CDR3 spans 13 amino acids. Per the germline V gene, CDR1 is MNHEY and CDR2 is SVGAGI. CDR3 region: CASSQDSNQPQHF. CDR3 DNA: TGTGCCAGCAGTCAGGACAGCAATCAGCCCCAGCATTTT.

The chain uses TRBV6-5 and TRBJ1-2; 11 bases fit TRBD1. This CDR3 is 16 amino acids long. Germline V gene sequence: CDR1 MNHEY, CDR2 SVGAGI. V was pared by 2 bases and J by 0 bases, with 2 bases of the junction left unmatched. In DNA, the CDR3 is TGTGCCAGCAGTTACCGGACAGGGGGCCCTAACTATGGCTACACCTTC. Protein sequence: CASSYRTGGPNYGYTF.

The chain uses TRBV12-5 and TRBJ2-2, with D uncertain. There are 14 residues in the CDR3. Germline V gene data show CDR1 as LGHNT and CDR2 as FRNRAP. Trimming pared 2 bases from V and 0 bases from J, leaving 4 bases between. CDR3 DNA: TGTGCTAGTGGTTTGATTGCGAACACCGGGGAGCTGTTTTTT. It translates to CASGLIANTGELFF.

This rearrangement joins TRBV2 to TRBJ1-3; unclear D gene. V was cut by 9 bases and J by 3 bases, with 6 bases left in between. The germline gives CDR1 SNHLY, CDR2 FYNNEI. The CDR3 has 11 residues. For the CDR3, the DNA is TGTGCCAGTTCTTATGGAAACACCATATATTTT. Its translation: CASSYGNTIYF.

This clone turned up a few times. The chain carries TRBV4-1 and TRBJ1-5, with a tentative D call TRBD1 (5 bases). The CDR3 length is 16 residues. The germline V gene has CDR1 MGHRA and CDR2 YSYEKL. V dropped 3 bases and J dropped 5 bases, with 17 bases sitting between them. The CDR3 here is CASSHRHLGGDQPQHF. The CDR3 DNA reads TGCGCCAGCAGCCACCGTCACCTGGGGGGGGATCAGCCCCAGCATTTT.

This rearrangement joins TRBV10-1 to TRBJ2-7; no reliable D call. V was trimmed by 2 bases and J by 2 bases, leaving 4 bases between them. Germline V gives CDR1 WNHNN, CDR2 SYGVQD (reference sequence). The CDR3 consists of 12 residues. CDR3 region: CASSEKTYEQYF. In DNA, the CDR3 is TGCGCCAGCAGTGAGAAAACCTACGAGCAGTACTTC.

In this sample, this clone turned up once. The chain joins TRBV10-3 to TRBJ1-5, with 7 bases that match TRBD1. CDR1 and CDR2 (germline): ENHRY, SYGVKD. The CDR3 contains 14 residues. Trimming removed 6 bases from V and 1 base from J; junction bases left unmatched: 3. DNA of the CDR3: TGTGCCATCAGCCTGGGACAGAGCAATCAGCCCCAGCATTTT. Translating gives CAISLGQSNQPQHF.

The chain carries TRBV27 and TRBJ2-1; the D gene is possibly TRBD1 (6 bases). This CDR3 is 15 amino acids long. Trimming took off 4 bases at V and 7 bases at J, with 17 bases between the two ends. Per the germline V gene, CDR1 is MNHEY and CDR2 is SMNVEV (reference sequence). The CDR3 protein is CASSSRQGLRNEQFF. Written as DNA, the CDR3 is TGTGCCAGCAGTTCCAGGCAGGGGTTGCGGAATGAGCAGTTCTTC.

The gene calls are TRBV27 and TRBJ1-2, with 8 positions matching TRBD1. Unmatched junction bases numbered 7, after V lost 2 bases and J lost 8 bases. From germline, CDR1 is MNHEY and CDR2 SMNVEV (reference sequence). CDR3 length equals 14 residues. CDR3 DNA: TGTGCCAGCAGTTTAGCAGGGGGCGCGTACGGCTACACCTTC. This gives the protein CASSLAGGAYGYTF.

In this sample, this clone turned up once. The chain recombines TRBV27 with TRBJ1-1; D is undetermined. Per the germline V gene, CDR1 is MNHEY and CDR2 is SMNVEV (reference sequence). There are 15 residues in the CDR3. Between the trimmed V and J ends, which lost 4 bases and 2 bases, there was a span of 14 bases. The CDR3 coding sequence is TGTGCCAGCAGTTCCCCCCTTAGTCGTAACACTGAAGCTTTCTTT. Amino acid sequence: CASSSPLSRNTEAFF.